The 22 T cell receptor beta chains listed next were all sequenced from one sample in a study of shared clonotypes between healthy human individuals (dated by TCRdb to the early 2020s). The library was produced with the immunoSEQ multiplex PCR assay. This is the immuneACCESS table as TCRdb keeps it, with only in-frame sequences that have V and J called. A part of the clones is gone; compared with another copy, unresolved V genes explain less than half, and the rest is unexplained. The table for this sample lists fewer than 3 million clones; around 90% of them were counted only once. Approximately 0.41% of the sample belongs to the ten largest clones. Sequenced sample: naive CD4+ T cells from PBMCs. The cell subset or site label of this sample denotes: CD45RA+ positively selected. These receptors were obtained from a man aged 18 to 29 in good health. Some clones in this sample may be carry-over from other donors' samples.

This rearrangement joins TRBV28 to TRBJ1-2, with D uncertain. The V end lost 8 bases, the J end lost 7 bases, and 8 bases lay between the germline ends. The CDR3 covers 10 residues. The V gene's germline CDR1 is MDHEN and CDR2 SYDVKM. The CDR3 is CASRGVGYTF. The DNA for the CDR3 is TGTGCCAGCCGCGGCGTTGGCTACACCTTC.

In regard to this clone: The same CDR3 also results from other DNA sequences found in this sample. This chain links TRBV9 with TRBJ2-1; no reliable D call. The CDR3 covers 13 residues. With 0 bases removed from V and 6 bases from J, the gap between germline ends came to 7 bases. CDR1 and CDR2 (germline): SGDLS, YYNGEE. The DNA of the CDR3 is TGTGCCAGCAGCGTAGGCCCTACCAATGAGCAGTTCTTC. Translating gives CASSVGPTNEQFF. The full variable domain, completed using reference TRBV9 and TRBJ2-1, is DSGVTQTPKHLITATGQRVTLRCSPRSGDLSVYWYQQSLDQGLQFLIQYYNGEERAKGNILERFSAQQFPDLHSELNLSSLELGDSALYFCASSVGPTNEQFFGPGTRLTVL.

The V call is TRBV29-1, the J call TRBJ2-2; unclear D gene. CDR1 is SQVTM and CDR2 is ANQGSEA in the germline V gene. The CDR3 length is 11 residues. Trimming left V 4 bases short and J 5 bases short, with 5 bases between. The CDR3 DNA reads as TGCAGCGTTGTTGGAACCGGGGAGCTGTTTTTT. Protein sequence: CSVVGTGELFF.

The CDR3 region is CASSLAGDPSYNEQFF. The CDR3 nucleotides are TGTGCCAGCAGCTTGGCAGGGGACCCCTCCTACAATGAGCAGTTCTTC. The rearrangement links TRBV5-4 to TRBJ2-1, with D perhaps TRBD1 (6 bases). This CDR3 contains 16 residues. CDR1 is SGHNT and CDR2 is YYREEE in the germline V gene (reference sequence). With 0 bases removed from V and 0 bases from J, the gap between germline ends came to 10 bases.

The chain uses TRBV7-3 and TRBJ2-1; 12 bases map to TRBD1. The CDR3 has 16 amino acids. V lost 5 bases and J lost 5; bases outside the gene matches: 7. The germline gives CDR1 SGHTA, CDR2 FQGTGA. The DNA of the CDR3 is TGTGCCAGCAGCCCCCGGGACAGGGGGCGTCACAATGAGCAGTTCTTC. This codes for CASSPRDRGRHNEQFF.

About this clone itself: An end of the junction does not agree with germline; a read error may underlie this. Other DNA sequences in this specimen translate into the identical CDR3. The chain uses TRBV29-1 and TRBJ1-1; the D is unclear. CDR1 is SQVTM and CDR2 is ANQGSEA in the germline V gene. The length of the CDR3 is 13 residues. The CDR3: CSVEGRQNTEAFF. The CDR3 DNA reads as TGCAGCGTGGAAGGGCGCCAGAACACTGAAGCTTTCTTT.

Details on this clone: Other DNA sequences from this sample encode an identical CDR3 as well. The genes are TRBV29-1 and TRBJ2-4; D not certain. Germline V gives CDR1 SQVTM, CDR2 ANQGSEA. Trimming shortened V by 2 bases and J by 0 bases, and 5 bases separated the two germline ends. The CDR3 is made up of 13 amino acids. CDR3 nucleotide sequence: TGCAGCGTTGAACTGGCAGCCAAAAACATTCAGTACTTC. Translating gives CSVELAAKNIQYF.

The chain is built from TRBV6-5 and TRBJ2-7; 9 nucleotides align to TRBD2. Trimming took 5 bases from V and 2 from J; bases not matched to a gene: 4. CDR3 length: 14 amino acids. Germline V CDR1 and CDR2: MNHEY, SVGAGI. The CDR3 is CASSQTSGAYEQYF. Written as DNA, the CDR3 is TGTGCCAGCAGTCAGACTAGCGGCGCCTACGAGCAGTACTTC.

CDR3 sequence reads: CASSLDQGSYGYTF. CDR3 DNA: TGCGCCAGCAGCTTGGATCAGGGTTCCTATGGCTACACCTTC. The chain joins TRBV5-1 to TRBJ1-2, with D perhaps matching TRBD1 (5 bases). V was shortened by 0 bases and J by 4 bases, with 10 bases between the two germline ends. Germline loops: CDR1 SGHRS, CDR2 YFSETQ. This CDR3 has 14 residues.

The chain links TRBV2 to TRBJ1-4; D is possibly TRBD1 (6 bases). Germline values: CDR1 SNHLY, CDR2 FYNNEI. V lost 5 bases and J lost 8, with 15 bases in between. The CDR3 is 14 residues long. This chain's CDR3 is CASSLAGTPEKLFF. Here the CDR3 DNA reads TGTGCCAGCAGTTTGGCCGGGACACCGGAAAAACTGTTTTTT. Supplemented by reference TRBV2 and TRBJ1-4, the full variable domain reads EPEVTQTPSHQVTQMGQEVILRCVPISNHLYFYWYRQILGQKVEFLVSFYNNEISEKSEIFDDQFSVERPDGSNFTLKIRSTKLEDSAMYFCASSLAGTPEKLFFGSGTQLSVL.

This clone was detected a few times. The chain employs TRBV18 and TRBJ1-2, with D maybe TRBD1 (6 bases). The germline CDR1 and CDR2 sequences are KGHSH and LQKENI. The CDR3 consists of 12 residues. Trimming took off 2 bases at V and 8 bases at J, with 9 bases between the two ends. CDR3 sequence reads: CASSPGGGGYTF. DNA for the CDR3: TGTGCCAGCTCACCAGGGGGCGGCGGCTACACCTTC.

The CDR3 DNA reads TGTGCCAGCAGCTGGGGCTTAGCGGGGGGGCAGTATTTT. Protein: CASSWGLAGGQYF. The chain is built from TRBV7-2 and TRBJ2-3, with TRBD2 matching 10 bases. CDR3 length equals 13 residues. CDR1 SGHTA and CDR2 FQGNSA come from the germline V gene. V lost 4 bases and J lost 11; bases outside the gene matches: 6.

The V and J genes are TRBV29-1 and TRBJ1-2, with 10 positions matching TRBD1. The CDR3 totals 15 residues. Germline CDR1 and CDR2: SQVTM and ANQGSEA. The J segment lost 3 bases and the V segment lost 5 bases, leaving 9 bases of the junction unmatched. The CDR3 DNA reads TGCAGCGTTCGGGACAGGGGTCCCCTCTACTATGGCTACACCTTC. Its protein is CSVRDRGPLYYGYTF.

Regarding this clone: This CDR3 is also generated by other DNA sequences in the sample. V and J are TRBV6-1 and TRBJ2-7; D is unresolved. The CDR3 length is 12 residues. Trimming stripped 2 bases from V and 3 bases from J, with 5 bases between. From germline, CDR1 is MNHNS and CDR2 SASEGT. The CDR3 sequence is CASSELDYEQYF. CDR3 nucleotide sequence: TGTGCCAGCAGTGAACTTGACTACGAGCAGTACTTC.

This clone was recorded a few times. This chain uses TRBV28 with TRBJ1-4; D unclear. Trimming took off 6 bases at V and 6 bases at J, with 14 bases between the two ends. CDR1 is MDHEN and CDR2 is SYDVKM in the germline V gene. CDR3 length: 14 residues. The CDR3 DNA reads TGTGCCAGCAGCGAATCCCTGAGCGATGAAAAACTGTTTTTT. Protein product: CASSESLSDEKLFF.

CDR3 in amino acids: CSVVGLEAYEQYF. The CDR3 DNA is TGCAGCGTTGTGGGGCTTGAAGCCTACGAGCAGTACTTC. The chain employs TRBV29-1 and TRBJ2-7; tentative D call: TRBD1 (5 bases). The germline gives CDR1 SQVTM, CDR2 ANQGSEA. Trimming removed 4 bases from V and 2 bases from J, with 12 bases in between. The CDR3 is 13 amino acids.

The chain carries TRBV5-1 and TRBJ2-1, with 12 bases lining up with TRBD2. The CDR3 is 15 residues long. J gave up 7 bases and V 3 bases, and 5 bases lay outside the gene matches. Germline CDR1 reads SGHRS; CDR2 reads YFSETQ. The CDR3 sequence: CASSSSSGRVNEQFF. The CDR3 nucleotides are TGCGCCAGCAGCTCCTCTAGCGGGAGGGTTAATGAGCAGTTCTTC.

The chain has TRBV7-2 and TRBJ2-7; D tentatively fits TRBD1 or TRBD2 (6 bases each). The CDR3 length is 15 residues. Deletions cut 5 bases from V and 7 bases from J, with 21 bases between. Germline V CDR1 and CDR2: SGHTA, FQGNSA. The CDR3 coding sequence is TGTGCCAGCAGCCCCACAACGGGGGCGGTCGGGGAGCAGTACTTC. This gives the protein CASSPTTGAVGEQYF.

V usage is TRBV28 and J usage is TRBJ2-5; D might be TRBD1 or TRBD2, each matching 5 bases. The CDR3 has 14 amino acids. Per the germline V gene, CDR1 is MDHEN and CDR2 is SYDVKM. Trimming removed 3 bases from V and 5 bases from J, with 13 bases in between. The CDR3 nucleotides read TGTGCCAGCAGTTTTCAGAGGGGTCGGGAGACCCAGTACTTC. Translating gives CASSFQRGRETQYF.

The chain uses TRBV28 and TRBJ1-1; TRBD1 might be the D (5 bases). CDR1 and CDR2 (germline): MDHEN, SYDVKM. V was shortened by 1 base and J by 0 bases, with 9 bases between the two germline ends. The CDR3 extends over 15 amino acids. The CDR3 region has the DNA TGTGCCAGCAGTTTATACGGGGGTATGAACACTGAAGCTTTCTTT. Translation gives CASSLYGGMNTEAFF.

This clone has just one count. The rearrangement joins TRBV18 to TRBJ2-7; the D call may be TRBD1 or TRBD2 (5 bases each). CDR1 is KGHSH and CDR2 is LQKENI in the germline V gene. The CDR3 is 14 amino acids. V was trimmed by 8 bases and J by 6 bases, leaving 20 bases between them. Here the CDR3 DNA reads TGTGCCAGCACTTTCCTCGGGACCGCCGGCGAGCAGTACTTC. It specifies CASTFLGTAGEQYF.

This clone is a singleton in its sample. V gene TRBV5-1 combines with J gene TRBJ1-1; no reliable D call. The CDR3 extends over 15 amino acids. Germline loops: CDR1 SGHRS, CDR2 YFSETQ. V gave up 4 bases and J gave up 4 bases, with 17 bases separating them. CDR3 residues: CASSPQPGGSTEAFF. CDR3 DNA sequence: TGCGCCAGCAGCCCTCAACCGGGAGGGAGCACTGAAGCTTTCTTT.